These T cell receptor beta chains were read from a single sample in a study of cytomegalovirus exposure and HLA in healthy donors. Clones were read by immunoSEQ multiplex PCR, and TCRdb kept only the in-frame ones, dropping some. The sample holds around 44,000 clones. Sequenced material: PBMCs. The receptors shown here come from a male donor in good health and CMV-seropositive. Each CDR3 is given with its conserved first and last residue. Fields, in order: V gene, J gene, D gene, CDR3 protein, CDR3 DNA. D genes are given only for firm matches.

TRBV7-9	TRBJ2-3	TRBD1	CASSLEDRGVPSTDTQYF	TGTGCCAGCAGCTTAGAGGACAGGGGTGTTCCAAGCACAGATACGCAGTATTTT
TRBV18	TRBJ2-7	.	CASSPPLAPSPHEQYF	TGTGCCAGCTCACCACCGTTGGCCCCGTCCCCCCACGAGCAGTACTTC
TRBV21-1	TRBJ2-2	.	CASSRPTGTNTGELFF	TGTGCCAGCAGCCGTCCGACAGGGACGAACACCGGGGAGCTGTTTTTT
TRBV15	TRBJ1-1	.	CATSRFGGQAFF	TGTGCCACCAGCAGATTCGGGGGGCAAGCTTTCTTT
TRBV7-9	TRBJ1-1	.	CASSLGRGEAFF	TGTGCCAGCAGCTTGGGTCGGGGAGAAGCTTTCTTT
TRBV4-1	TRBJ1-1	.	CASSQGTAEAFF	TGCGCCAGCAGCCAAGGGACAGCCGAAGCTTTCTTT
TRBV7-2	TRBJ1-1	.	CASSPGGAPNEAFF	TGTGCCAGCAGCCCCGGAGGGGCTCCGAATGAAGCTTTCTTT
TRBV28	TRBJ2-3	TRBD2	CASRPTGGTDTQYF	TGTGCCAGCAGACCCACGGGGGGGACAGATACGCAGTATTTT
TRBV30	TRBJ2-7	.	CAWTPQYTYEQYF	TGTGCCTGGACCCCACAGTATACCTACGAGCAGTACTTC
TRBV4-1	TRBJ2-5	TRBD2	CASSLSGGVETQYF	TGCGCCAGCAGCCTTAGCGGGGGGGTGGAGACCCAGTACTTC
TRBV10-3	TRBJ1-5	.	CAISDDSFYSNQPQHF	TGTGCCATCAGTGATGACAGCTTTTATAGCAATCAGCCCCAGCATTTT
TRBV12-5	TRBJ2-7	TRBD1	CASGRTGFYEQYF	TGTGCTAGTGGGCGGACAGGGTTCTACGAGCAGTACTTC
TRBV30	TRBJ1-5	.	CASSQGRLQPQHF	TGTGCCTCTTCTCAGGGTCGACTTCAGCCCCAGCATTTT
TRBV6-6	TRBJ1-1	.	CASKPGGWTEAFF	TGTGCCAGCAAACCCGGGGGTTGGACTGAAGCTTTCTTT
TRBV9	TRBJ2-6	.	CASSGLLRGAGANVLTF	TGTGCCAGCAGCGGGCTATTAAGGGGCGCTGGGGCCAACGTCCTGACTTTC